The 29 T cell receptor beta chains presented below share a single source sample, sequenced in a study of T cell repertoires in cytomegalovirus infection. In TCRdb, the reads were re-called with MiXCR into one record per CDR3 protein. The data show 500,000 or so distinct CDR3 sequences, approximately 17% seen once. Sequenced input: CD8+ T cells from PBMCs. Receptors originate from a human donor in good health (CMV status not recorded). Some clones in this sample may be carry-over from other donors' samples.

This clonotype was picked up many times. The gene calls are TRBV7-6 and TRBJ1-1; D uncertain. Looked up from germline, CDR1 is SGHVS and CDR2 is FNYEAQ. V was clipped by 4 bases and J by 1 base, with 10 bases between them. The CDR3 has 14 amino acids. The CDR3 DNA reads TGTGCCAGCAGCTCCATTAGAACGAACACTGAAGCTTTCTTT. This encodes CASSSIRTNTEAFF.

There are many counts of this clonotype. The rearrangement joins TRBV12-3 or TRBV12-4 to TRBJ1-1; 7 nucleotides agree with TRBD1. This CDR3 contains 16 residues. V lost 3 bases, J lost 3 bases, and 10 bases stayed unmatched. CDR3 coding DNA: TGTGCCAGCAGTTTTTCCTCGACAGGGTCGGACACTGAAGCTTTCTTT. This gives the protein CASSFSSTGSDTEAFF.

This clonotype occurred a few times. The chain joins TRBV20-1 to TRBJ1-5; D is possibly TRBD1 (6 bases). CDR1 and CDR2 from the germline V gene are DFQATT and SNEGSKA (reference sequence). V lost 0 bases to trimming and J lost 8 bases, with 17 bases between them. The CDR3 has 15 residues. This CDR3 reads CSARDRTDDWEPQHF. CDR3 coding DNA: TGCAGTGCTAGAGACAGGACAGACGATTGGGAGCCCCAGCATTTT.

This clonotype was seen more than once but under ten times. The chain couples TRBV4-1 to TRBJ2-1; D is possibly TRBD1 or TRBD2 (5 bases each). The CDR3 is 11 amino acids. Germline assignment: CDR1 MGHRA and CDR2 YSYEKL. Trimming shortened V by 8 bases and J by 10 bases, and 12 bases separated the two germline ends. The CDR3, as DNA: TGCGCCAGCGTTGGGGGAAGCGAGCAGTTCTTC. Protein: CASVGGSEQFF.

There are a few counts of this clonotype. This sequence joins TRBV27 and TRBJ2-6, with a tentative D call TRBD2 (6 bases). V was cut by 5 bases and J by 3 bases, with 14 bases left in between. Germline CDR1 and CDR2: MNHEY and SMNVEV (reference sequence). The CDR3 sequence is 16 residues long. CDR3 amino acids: CASSPGTVSGANVLTF. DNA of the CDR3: TGTGCCAGCAGTCCGGGGACTGTAAGTGGGGCCAACGTCCTGACTTTC.

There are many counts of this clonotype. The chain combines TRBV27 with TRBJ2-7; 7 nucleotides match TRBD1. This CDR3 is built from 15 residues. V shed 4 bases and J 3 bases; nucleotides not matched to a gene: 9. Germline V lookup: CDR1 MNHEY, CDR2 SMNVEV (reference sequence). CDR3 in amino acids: CASSSGTTGYYEQYF. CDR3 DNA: TGTGCCAGCAGTTCCGGTACGACAGGGTACTACGAGCAGTACTTC.

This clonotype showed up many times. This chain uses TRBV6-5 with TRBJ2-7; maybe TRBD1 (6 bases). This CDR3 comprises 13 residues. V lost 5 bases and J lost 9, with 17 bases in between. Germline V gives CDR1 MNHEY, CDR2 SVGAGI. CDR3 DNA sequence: TGTGCCAGCAGTCCTGGACAGCCTCAGGCGCAGTACTTC. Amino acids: CASSPGQPQAQYF.

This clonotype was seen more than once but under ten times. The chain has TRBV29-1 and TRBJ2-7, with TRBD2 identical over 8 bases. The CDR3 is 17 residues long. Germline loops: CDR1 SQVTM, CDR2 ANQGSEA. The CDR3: CRAGGTTTSGKTYEQYF. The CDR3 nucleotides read TGCAGGGCTGGGGGTACCACAACTAGCGGAAAAACCTACGAGCAGTACTTC.

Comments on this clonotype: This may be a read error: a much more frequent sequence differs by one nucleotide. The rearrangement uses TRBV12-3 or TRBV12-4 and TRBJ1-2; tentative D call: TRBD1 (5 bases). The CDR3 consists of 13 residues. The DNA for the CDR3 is TGTGCCAGCAGCCTCCGGGACTCCGATGGCTACAACTTC. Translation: CASSLRDSDGYNF.

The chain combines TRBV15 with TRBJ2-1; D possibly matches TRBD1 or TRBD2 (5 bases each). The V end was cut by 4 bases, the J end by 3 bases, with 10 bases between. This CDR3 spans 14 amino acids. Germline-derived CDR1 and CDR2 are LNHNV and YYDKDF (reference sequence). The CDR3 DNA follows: TGTGCCACCAGCACCGGGACGTTCTACAATGAGCAGTTCTTC. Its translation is CATSTGTFYNEQFF.

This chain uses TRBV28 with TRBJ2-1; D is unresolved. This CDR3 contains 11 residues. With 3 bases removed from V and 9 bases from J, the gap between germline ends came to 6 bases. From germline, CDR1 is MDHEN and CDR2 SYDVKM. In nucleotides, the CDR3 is TGTGCCAGCAGTTTTACGGCTGAGCAGTTCTTC. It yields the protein CASSFTAEQFF.

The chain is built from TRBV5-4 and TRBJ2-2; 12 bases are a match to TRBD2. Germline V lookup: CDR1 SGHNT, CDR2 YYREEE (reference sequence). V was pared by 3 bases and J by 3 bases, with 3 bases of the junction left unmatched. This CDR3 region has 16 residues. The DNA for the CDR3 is TGTGCCAGCAGCTCCGGACTAGCGGGGCACACCGGGGAGCTGTTTTTT. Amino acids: CASSSGLAGHTGELFF.

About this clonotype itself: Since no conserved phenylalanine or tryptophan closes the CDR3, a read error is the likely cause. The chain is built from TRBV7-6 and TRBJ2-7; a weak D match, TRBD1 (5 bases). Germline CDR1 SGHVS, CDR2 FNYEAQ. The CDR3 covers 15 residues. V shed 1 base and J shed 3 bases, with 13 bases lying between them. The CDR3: CASSLEAGNLYEQYL. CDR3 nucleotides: TGTGCCAGCAGCTTAGAGGCAGGGAATCTCTACGAGCAGTACTTA.

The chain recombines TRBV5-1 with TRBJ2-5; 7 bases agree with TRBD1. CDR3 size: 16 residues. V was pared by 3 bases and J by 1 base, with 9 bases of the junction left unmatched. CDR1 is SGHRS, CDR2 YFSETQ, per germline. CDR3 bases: TGCGCCAGCAGCTCTCGACAGGGCATCTTCCAAGAGACCCAGTACTTC. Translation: CASSSRQGIFQETQYF.

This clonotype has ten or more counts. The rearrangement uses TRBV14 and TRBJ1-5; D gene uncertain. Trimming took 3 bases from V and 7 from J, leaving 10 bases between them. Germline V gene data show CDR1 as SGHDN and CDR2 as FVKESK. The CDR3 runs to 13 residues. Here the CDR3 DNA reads TGTGCCAGCAGCCACCTAGAGATCCAGCCCCAGCATTTT. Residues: CASSHLEIQPQHF.

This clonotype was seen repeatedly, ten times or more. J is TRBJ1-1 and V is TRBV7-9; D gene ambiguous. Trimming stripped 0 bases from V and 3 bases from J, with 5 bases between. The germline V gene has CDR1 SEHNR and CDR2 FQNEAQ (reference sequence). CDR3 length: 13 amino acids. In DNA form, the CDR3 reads TGTGCCAGCAGCTTAGCTGAACACACTGAAGCTTTCTTT. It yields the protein CASSLAEHTEAFF.

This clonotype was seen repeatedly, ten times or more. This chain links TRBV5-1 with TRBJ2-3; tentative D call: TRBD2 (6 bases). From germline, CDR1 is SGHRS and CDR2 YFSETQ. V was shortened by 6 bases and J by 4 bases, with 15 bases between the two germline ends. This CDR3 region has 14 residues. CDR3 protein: CASKVGRGADTQYF. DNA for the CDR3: TGCGCCAGCAAAGTCGGGAGAGGTGCAGATACGCAGTATTTT.

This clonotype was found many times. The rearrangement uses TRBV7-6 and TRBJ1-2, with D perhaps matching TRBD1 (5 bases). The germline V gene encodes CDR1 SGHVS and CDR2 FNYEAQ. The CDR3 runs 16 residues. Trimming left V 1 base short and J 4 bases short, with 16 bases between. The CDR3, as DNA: TGTGCCAGCAGCTTAGAAGCTGGGGGGGACCCCTATGGCTACACCTTC. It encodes CASSLEAGGDPYGYTF.

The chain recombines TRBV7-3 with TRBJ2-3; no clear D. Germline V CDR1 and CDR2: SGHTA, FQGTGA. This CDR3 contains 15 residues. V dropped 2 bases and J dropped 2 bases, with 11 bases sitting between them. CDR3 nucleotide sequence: TGTGCCAGCAGCTTAGAATACTCCTCCACAGATACGCAGTATTTT. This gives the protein CASSLEYSSTDTQYF.

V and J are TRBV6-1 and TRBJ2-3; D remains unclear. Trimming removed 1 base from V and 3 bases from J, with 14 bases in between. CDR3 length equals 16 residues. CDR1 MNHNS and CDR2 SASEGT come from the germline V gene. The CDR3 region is CASSEVNVGRTDTQYF. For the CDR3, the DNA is TGTGCCAGCAGTGAAGTAAACGTCGGAAGGACAGATACGCAGTATTTT.

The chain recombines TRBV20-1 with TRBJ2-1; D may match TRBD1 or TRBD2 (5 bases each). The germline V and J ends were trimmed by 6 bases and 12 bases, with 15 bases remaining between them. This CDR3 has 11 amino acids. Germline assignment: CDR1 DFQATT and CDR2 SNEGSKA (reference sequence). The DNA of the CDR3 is TGCAGTGCCCAACGGGACCGGGGGCAGTTCTTC. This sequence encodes CSAQRDRGQFF.

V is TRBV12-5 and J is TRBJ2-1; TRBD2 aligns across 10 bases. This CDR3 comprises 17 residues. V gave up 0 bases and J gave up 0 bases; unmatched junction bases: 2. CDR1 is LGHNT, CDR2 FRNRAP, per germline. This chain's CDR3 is CASGLVLAGTSYNEQFF. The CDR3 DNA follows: TGTGCTAGTGGTTTGGTACTAGCGGGGACCTCCTACAATGAGCAGTTCTTC. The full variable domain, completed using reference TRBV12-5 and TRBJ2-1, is DARVTQTPRHKVTEMGQEVTMRCQPILGHNTVFWYRQTMMQGLELLAYFRNRAPLDDSGMPKDRFSAEMPDATLATLKIQPSEPRDSAVYFCASGLVLAGTSYNEQFFGPGTRLTVL.

The CDR3 reads CSASEIMGVEQYF. CDR3 bases: TGCAGTGCTAGCGAGATAATGGGGGTCGAGCAGTACTTC. The chain has TRBV20-1 and TRBJ2-7; the D gene could be TRBD1 or TRBD2 (5 bases each). Germline CDR1 is DFQATT and CDR2 is SNEGSKA (reference sequence). This CDR3 is built from 13 residues. Trimming shortened V by 3 bases and J by 6 bases, and 15 bases separated the two germline ends.

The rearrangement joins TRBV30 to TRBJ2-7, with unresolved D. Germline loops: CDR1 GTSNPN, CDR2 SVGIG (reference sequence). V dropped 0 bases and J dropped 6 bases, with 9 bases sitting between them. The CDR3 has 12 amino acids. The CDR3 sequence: CAWSVLRVEQYF. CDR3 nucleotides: TGTGCCTGGAGTGTTTTAAGGGTCGAGCAGTACTTC.

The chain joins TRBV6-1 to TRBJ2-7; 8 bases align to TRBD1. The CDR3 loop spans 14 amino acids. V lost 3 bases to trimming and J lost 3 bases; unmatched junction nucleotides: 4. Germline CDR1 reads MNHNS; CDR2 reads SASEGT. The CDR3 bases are TGTGCCAGCAGTGACCCTACAGGGGGCTACGAGCAGTACTTC. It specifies CASSDPTGGYEQYF.

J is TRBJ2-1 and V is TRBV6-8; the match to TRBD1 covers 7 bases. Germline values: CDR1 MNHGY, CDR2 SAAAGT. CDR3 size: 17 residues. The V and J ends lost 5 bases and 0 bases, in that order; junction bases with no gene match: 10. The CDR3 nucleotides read TGTGCCAGCAGTGGGATTCTGACAGGGAGCTCCTACAATGAGCAGTTCTTC. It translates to CASSGILTGSSYNEQFF.

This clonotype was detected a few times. The CDR3 here is CASSGGQADTQYF. Written as DNA, the CDR3 is TGCGCCAGCAGTGGAGGACAGGCAGATACGCAGTATTTT. The rearrangement uses TRBV10-2 and TRBJ2-3, with 7 bases identical to TRBD1. Losses at the gene ends were 4 bases for V and 4 bases for J; bases not matched to a gene: 2. The CDR3 totals 13 residues. Per germline, CDR1 WSHSY and CDR2 SAAADI.

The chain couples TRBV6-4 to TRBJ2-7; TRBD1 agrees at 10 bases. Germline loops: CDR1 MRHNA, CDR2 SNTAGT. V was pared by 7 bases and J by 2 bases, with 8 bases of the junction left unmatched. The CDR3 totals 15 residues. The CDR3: CASTYGTGDPYEQYF. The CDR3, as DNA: TGTGCCAGCACGTACGGGACAGGGGATCCCTACGAGCAGTACTTC.

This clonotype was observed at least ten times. CDR3 region: CASSGGTGGWEQFF. CDR3 in DNA: TGCGCCAGCAGCGGAGGGACAGGGGGCTGGGAGCAGTTCTTC. The V call is TRBV4-1, the J call TRBJ2-1; 12 bases map to TRBD1. CDR1 MGHRA and CDR2 YSYEKL come from the germline V gene. Trimming removed 5 bases from V and 10 bases from J; junction bases left unmatched: 6. There are 14 residues in the CDR3.